The clone carrying this T cell receptor beta chain appeared a few times. Its antigen remains unknown. These data come from a study of shared clonotypes between healthy human individuals. Healthy adults negative for HIV, lacking recent acute infections or vaccinations, served as donors. The protocol was immunoSEQ multiplex PCR, while the TCRdb copy is restricted to in-frame clones and leaves out a portion. Of about 1 million clones listed, around 76% are singletons. The CDR3 is 16 residues long. The germline CDR1 and CDR2 sequences are SGHRS and YFSETQ. The germline V and J ends were trimmed by 0 bases and 7 bases, with 17 bases remaining between them. Study-wide results and limits: The naive CD4 repertoires of a handful of donors were compared, and around 5.1% of clonotypes were shared.

The rearrangement joins TRBV5-1 to TRBJ2-4; either TRBD1 or TRBD2 may fit D (5 bases each). The sequence was collected from a man in his late teens or twenties in good health. Input material: memory CD4+ T cells sorted from blood. Subset defined: CD45RA-negative fraction. The CDR3 protein is CASSLVGTESKNIQYF. CDR3 nucleotide sequence: TGCGCCAGCAGCTTGGTCGGGACGGAGTCAAAGAACATTCAGTACTTC.